The 22 T cell receptor beta chains below were found in one sample sequenced in a study of shared T cell receptors in the human thymus. The data were produced by immunoSEQ multiplex PCR, yet TCRdb's version contains in-frame clones alone and is incomplete. The sample gives 550,000 to 800,000 clones, 70% to 90% of which show up once; around 0.0099% is in the top ten. These data were also filed under a second study, of human thymus T cells.

Sequencing input: thymocytes. The receptors derive from a girl under three years old with a congenital heart defect.

The J gene is TRBJ1-1, the V gene TRBV6-5; 8 positions match TRBD1. This CDR3 has 14 amino acids. The germline gives CDR1 MNHEY, CDR2 SVGAGI. After removal of 2 bases from V and 4 bases from J, the junction contained 3 bases not matched to a gene. DNA of the CDR3: TGTGCCAGCAGTTACGGTACAGGGGGCACTGAAGCTTTCTTT. This codes for CASSYGTGGTEAFF.

This clone appeared once. Other DNA sequences in the sample encode the same CDR3. The genes are TRBV5-1 and TRBJ1-2, with 7 bases aligning to TRBD1. Germline values: CDR1 SGHRS, CDR2 YFSETQ. V dropped 0 bases and J dropped 5; count of bases not matched to a gene: 4. The CDR3 extends over 14 amino acids. This CDR3 is CASSLGTGLYGYTF. CDR3 DNA: TGCGCCAGCAGCTTGGGGACAGGCTTGTATGGCTACACCTTC.

The chain recombines TRBV27 with TRBJ2-7; TRBD2 aligns across 8 bases. Germline V gene sequence: CDR1 MNHEY, CDR2 SMNVEV (reference sequence). Trimming cost V 6 bases and J 0 bases; bases outside gene matches: 13. The CDR3 sequence is 17 residues long. CDR3 nucleotides: TGTGCCAGCAGAAGGGGCGGGGGGCAAACTCCCTCCTACGAGCAGTACTTC. Amino acids: CASRRGGGQTPSYEQYF.

The chain carries TRBV27 and TRBJ1-1; unclear D gene. The CDR3 runs to 16 residues. Trimming took 8 bases from V and 1 from J, leaving 20 bases between them. Per the germline V gene, CDR1 is MNHEY and CDR2 is SMNVEV (reference sequence). The CDR3 DNA reads TGTGCCAGCCCTCTTGACCCCACGGAGGGGAACACTGAAGCTTTCTTT. It specifies CASPLDPTEGNTEAFF.

This sequence joins TRBV4-3 and TRBJ2-5, with TRBD2 identical over 14 bases. Germline CDR1 and CDR2: LGHNA and YSLEER. V trimming: 1 base; J trimming: 3 bases; junction bases outside the gene matches: 1. This CDR3 is built from 16 residues. The CDR3 loop reads CASSQGLAGGKETQYF. Written as DNA, the CDR3 is TGCGCCAGCAGCCAAGGACTAGCGGGGGGGAAAGAGACCCAGTACTTC.

The genes are TRBV27 and TRBJ1-5, with 11 bases identical to TRBD1. V lost 6 bases to trimming and J lost 7 bases; unmatched junction nucleotides: 11. CDR1 is MNHEY and CDR2 is SMNVEV in the germline V gene (reference sequence). CDR3 size: 16 residues. CDR3 nucleotides: TGTGCCAGCAGCCCCCGATGGGACAGGGGGTCGCAGCCCCAGCATTTT. Protein sequence: CASSPRWDRGSQPQHF.

The J gene is TRBJ2-1, the V gene TRBV9; D is undetermined. The ends were cut back, 0 bases at V and 5 bases at J, with 12 bases in the middle. This CDR3 is 15 amino acids long. Germline V gene data show CDR1 as SGDLS and CDR2 as YYNGEE. The CDR3 region has the DNA TGTGCCAGCAGCGTAGAGTGGAGCCTGAACAATGAGCAGTTCTTC. It translates to CASSVEWSLNNEQFF.

The CDR3 nucleotides are TGTGCCAGTAGTGAGCGGGACATCTTGGGGAACACTGAAGCTTTCTTT. Residues: CASSERDILGNTEAFF. The chain has TRBV19 and TRBJ1-1; possible D gene TRBD1, 6 bases. The V and J ends lost 5 bases and 1 base respectively, with 17 bases between them. This CDR3 spans 16 amino acids. In germline, CDR1 is LNHDA, CDR2 SQIVND (reference sequence).

The rearrangement joins TRBV11-2 to TRBJ1-3, with TRBD1 identical over 8 bases. V lost 5 bases to trimming and J lost 2 bases; unmatched junction nucleotides: 11. The CDR3 has 17 residues. Germline-derived CDR1 and CDR2 are SGHAT and FQNNGV. CDR3 in amino acids: CASSRWRTGLAGNTIYF. The CDR3 DNA reads TGTGCCAGCAGCCGTTGGAGGACAGGGCTCGCTGGAAACACCATATATTTT.

The chain couples TRBV11-2 to TRBJ1-5; TRBD1 matches at 7 bases. This CDR3 has 15 amino acids. The trim removed 1 base at V and 6 bases at J, leaving 6 bases unmatched. Germline-derived CDR1 and CDR2 are SGHAT and FQNNGV. The CDR3 here is CASSLVGGAGQPQHF. The DNA for the CDR3 is TGTGCCAGCAGCTTAGTAGGGGGCGCAGGTCAGCCCCAGCATTTT.

About this clone itself: The same CDR3 is also encoded by other DNA sequences in this sample. The genes are TRBV7-2 and TRBJ2-3; TRBD1 agrees at 7 bases. Germline CDR1 is SGHTA and CDR2 is FQGNSA. V lost 4 bases to trimming and J lost 4 bases; unmatched junction nucleotides: 5. This CDR3 region has 14 residues. Here the CDR3 DNA reads TGTGCCAGCAGCTCTCGGACAGGCCCAGATACGCAGTATTTT. This gives the protein CASSSRTGPDTQYF.

This clone was seen a few times. The genes are TRBV4-1 and TRBJ2-5; D perhaps matches TRBD1 (6 bases). Germline V lookup: CDR1 MGHRA, CDR2 YSYEKL. The CDR3 has 17 amino acids. Between the trimmed V and J ends, which lost 2 bases and 3 bases, there was a span of 19 bases. CDR3 in DNA: TGCGCCAGCAGCCAAACGGGCGGCAGGGGCTGGGAAGAGACCCAGTACTTC. Translated: CASSQTGGRGWEETQYF.

The chain joins TRBV5-6 to TRBJ1-2; D unclear. The CDR3 sequence is 14 residues long. CDR1 and CDR2 from the germline V gene are SGHDT and YYEEEE. Trimming shortened V by 0 bases and J by 4 bases, and 10 bases separated the two germline ends. CDR3 sequence (DNA): TGTGCCAGCAGCTTGGCGCGGAACCCCTATGGCTACACCTTC. Translating it yields CASSLARNPYGYTF.

The chain combines TRBV6-1 with TRBJ1-2; D gene uncertain. The CDR3 totals 14 residues. Germline CDR1 and CDR2: MNHNS and SASEGT. V lost 3 bases, J lost 8 bases, and 16 bases lay in between. CDR3 amino acids: CASSDRAPGWGYTF. CDR3 in DNA: TGTGCCAGCAGTGATAGGGCTCCGGGATGGGGCTACACCTTC.

This sequence joins TRBV27 and TRBJ1-1; D remains ambiguous. CDR3 size: 15 residues. Germline V gives CDR1 MNHEY, CDR2 SMNVEV (reference sequence). The V end lost 5 bases, the J end lost 4 bases, and 17 bases lay between the germline ends. CDR3 sequence (DNA): TGTGCCAGCAGTACCCCCCCCGAACGGGGCACTGAAGCTTTCTTT. It is translated as CASSTPPERGTEAFF.

The V and J genes are TRBV5-4 and TRBJ1-2; D unresolved. CDR3 length: 15 residues. Germline CDR1 and CDR2: SGHNT and YYREEE (reference sequence). V was shortened by 2 bases and J by 0 bases, with 11 bases between the two germline ends. CDR3 nucleotides: TGTGCCAGCAGCTTCGCCCTTTCAGCTAACTATGGCTACACCTTC. Translating gives CASSFALSANYGYTF.

The V gene is TRBV11-2, the J gene TRBJ1-1; 7 bases agree with TRBD1. The germline CDR1 and CDR2 sequences are SGHAT and FQNNGV. The J segment lost 0 bases and the V segment lost 5 bases, leaving 12 bases of the junction unmatched. The CDR3 is 17 amino acids. The CDR3 bases are TGTGCCAGCAGCCCCGACAGGGAAGGGGGCTTGAACACTGAAGCTTTCTTT. As protein: CASSPDREGGLNTEAFF.

The V and J genes are TRBV11-2 and TRBJ1-5; 9 nucleotides agree with TRBD1. Trimming at V came to 3 bases and at J to 9 bases, leaving 6 bases not matched to a gene. Germline V gives CDR1 SGHAT, CDR2 FQNNGV. This CDR3 spans 14 amino acids. In nucleotides, the CDR3 is TGTGCCAGCAGCTTTGGCACAGGGGGCTTGCCCCAGCATTTT. Translated: CASSFGTGGLPQHF. Filled out from reference TRBV11-2 and TRBJ1-5, the complete variable domain reads EAGVAQSPRYKIIEKRQSVAFWCNPISGHATLYWYQQILGQGPKLLIQFQNNGVVDDSQLPKDRFSAERLKGVDSTLKIQPAKLEDSAVYLCASSFGTGGLPQHFGDGTRLSIL.

J is TRBJ1-4 and V is TRBV11-1; a weak D match, TRBD1 (6 bases). CDR1 is SGHAT, CDR2 FQDESV, per germline (reference sequence). V was shortened by 1 base and J by 5 bases, with 17 bases between the two germline ends. The CDR3 runs 17 residues. DNA of the CDR3: TGTGCCAGCAGCTTAGATCCCCGGGACAAGGGCAATGAAAAACTGTTTTTT. This codes for CASSLDPRDKGNEKLFF.

This rearrangement joins TRBV7-3 to TRBJ2-3, with 8 nucleotides matching TRBD2. After removal of 1 base from V and 5 bases from J, the junction contained 11 bases not matched to a gene. Per germline, CDR1 SGHTA and CDR2 FQGTGA. The CDR3 is 17 amino acids. The CDR3 is CASSLKPRQRGIDTQYF. CDR3 DNA sequence: TGTGCCAGCAGCTTAAAGCCCCGCCAGCGGGGGATAGATACGCAGTATTTT.

This clone was picked up a small number of times. The chain has TRBV7-9 and TRBJ1-3, with D perhaps TRBD1 (6 bases). In germline, CDR1 is SEHNR, CDR2 FQNEAQ (reference sequence). The ends were cut back, 1 base at V and 0 bases at J, with 13 bases in the middle. The CDR3 runs to 17 residues. In nucleotides, the CDR3 is TGTGCCAGCAGCTTAGTAGGTCACAGGGCCTCTGGAAACACCATATATTTT. Translated, it gives CASSLVGHRASGNTIYF.

J is TRBJ1-6 and V is TRBV9, with D perhaps TRBD1 (6 bases). V was cut by 0 bases and J by 10 bases, with 11 bases left in between. Germline CDR1 SGDLS, CDR2 YYNGEE. This CDR3 contains 14 residues. CDR3 amino acids: CASSVVDSRSPLHF. DNA of the CDR3: TGTGCCAGCAGCGTAGTGGACAGTCGATCACCCCTCCACTTT.